Presented here are 16 T cell receptor beta chains from one specimen sequenced in a study of OX40 agonist ivuxolimab in advanced cancers. Generated by immunoSEQ multiplex PCR, the TCRdb table keeps only in-frame clones and is missing some. Of 20,000 or so clones listed, approximately 84% are singletons. The input for sequencing was CD4+ or CD8+ T cells sorted from blood, taken in a trial of the OX40 agonist ivuxolimab. The receptors were gathered from an adult with an advanced solid tumor such as melanoma, head and neck, liver or kidney cancer.

The chain uses TRBV18 and TRBJ1-2; D unresolved. Germline CDR1 KGHSH, CDR2 LQKENI. V was clipped by 8 bases and J by 4 bases, with 14 bases between them. The length of the CDR3 is 13 residues. In nucleotides, the CDR3 is TGTGCCAGCGCAGCCGACACCATCTATGGCTACACCTTC. Protein sequence: CASAADTIYGYTF.

The table lists this clone with a few counts. V and J are TRBV11-2 and TRBJ2-3, with D uncertain. CDR3 size: 13 residues. V lost 1 base and J 4 bases, leaving 6 bases between the germline ends. The germline CDR1 and CDR2 sequences are SGHAT and FQNNGV. CDR3 bases: TGTGCCAGCAGCTTAGTTGTCCCAGATACGCAGTATTTT. Its protein product is CASSLVVPDTQYF.

The J gene is TRBJ2-1, the V gene TRBV30; a weak D match, TRBD1 (5 bases). This CDR3 is built from 15 residues. V was cut by 0 bases and J by 3 bases, with 12 bases left in between. Germline V CDR1 and CDR2: GTSNPN, SVGIG (reference sequence). CDR3 in DNA: TGTGCCTGGAGTGTACCTGGGGCTAGCTACAATGAGCAGTTCTTC. The encoded protein is CAWSVPGASYNEQFF. Based on the CDR3 plus reference TRBV30 and TRBJ2-1, the full variable domain is SQTIHQWPATLVQPVGSPLSLECTVEGTSNPNLYWYRQAAGRGLQLLFYSVGIGQISSEVPQNLSASRPQDRQFILSSKKLLLSDSGFYLCAWSVPGASYNEQFFGPGTRLTVL.

The rearrangement uses TRBV9 and TRBJ2-5; possible D gene TRBD1, 7 bases. There are 14 residues in the CDR3. CDR1 and CDR2 from the germline V gene are SGDLS and YYNGEE. The V end was cut by 4 bases, the J end by 7 bases, with 17 bases between. The CDR3 coding sequence is TGTGCCAGCAGCCCGGGGACAGATAGCGGGACCCAGTACTTC. This sequence encodes CASSPGTDSGTQYF.

Remarks on this clone: A junction boundary mismatches the germline segment, possibly from a read error. The chain carries TRBV11-2 and TRBJ2-7, with D possibly called TRBD1 or TRBD2 (5 bases each). The CDR3 has 13 amino acids. The V gene's germline CDR1 is SGHAT and CDR2 FQNNGV. CDR3 nucleotides: TGTGCCAGCAGCTTAGGCTCCCCGGGGCGGCGGGACTTC. Translated, it gives CASSLGSPGRRDF.

For the CDR3, the DNA is TGCGCCAGCAGTGTTACTAGCGGAACCTACGAGCAGTACTTC. As protein: CASSVTSGTYEQYF. The chain joins TRBV10-2 to TRBJ2-7; 8 nucleotides align to TRBD2. Per the germline V gene, CDR1 is WSHSY and CDR2 is SAAADI. J lost 2 bases, V lost 4 bases, and 4 bases had no gene match. This CDR3 is 14 amino acids long.

The count of this clone is one. The rearrangement links TRBV19 to TRBJ1-2; 7 positions match TRBD1. The J segment lost 6 bases and the V segment lost 0 bases, leaving 7 bases of the junction unmatched. The CDR3 loop spans 15 amino acids. Germline V lookup: CDR1 LNHDA, CDR2 SQIVND (reference sequence). The CDR3 DNA sequence: TGTGCCAGTAGTATAGATCAGGGGGAGCGCGATGGCTACACCTTC. Its translation is CASSIDQGERDGYTF. Variable domain in full (rest from reference TRBV19 and TRBJ1-2): DGGITQSPKYLFRKEGQNVTLSCEQNLNHDAMYWYRQDPGQGLRLIYYSQIVNDFQKGDIAEGYSVSREKKESFPLTVTSAQKNPTAFYLCASSIDQGERDGYTFGSGTRLTVV.

The chain joins TRBV18 to TRBJ2-6; 7 bases match TRBD1. J gave up 0 bases and V 3 bases, and 11 bases lay outside the gene matches. Germline lookup yields CDR1 KGHSH and CDR2 LQKENI. The CDR3 length is 19 residues. The CDR3 DNA reads as TGTGCCAGCTCACCTATGGACAGGCGTCCCCTCTCTGGGGCCAACGTCCTGACTTTC. This codes for CASSPMDRRPLSGANVLTF.

This clone occurred once. The V call is TRBV5-6, the J call TRBJ2-3; the D is unclear. V dropped 7 bases and J dropped 11 bases, with 14 bases sitting between them. The germline V gene encodes CDR1 SGHDT and CDR2 YYEEEE. The CDR3 has 11 residues. CDR3 residues: CASSFAAKQYF. The CDR3 DNA follows: TGTGCCAGCTCCTTTGCGGCTAAGCAGTATTTT.

The J gene is TRBJ1-1, the V gene TRBV19, with unresolved D. Trimming cost V 3 bases and J 1 base, with 12 bases left between them. Germline V gene lookup returns CDR1 LNHDA and CDR2 SQIVND (reference sequence). CDR3 size: 15 residues. The CDR3 reads CASSILGRWNTEAFF. The CDR3, as DNA: TGTGCCAGTAGTATTTTGGGGAGGTGGAACACTGAAGCTTTCTTT.

V gene TRBV18 combines with J gene TRBJ1-2; D is ambiguous. Germline assignment: CDR1 KGHSH and CDR2 LQKENI. Trimming stripped 5 bases from V and 4 bases from J, with 8 bases between. This CDR3 is 12 amino acids long. CDR3 in DNA: TGTGCCAGCTCAGAAGGGCGCTATGGCTACACCTTC. Its translation is CASSEGRYGYTF.

The CDR3 DNA follows: TGTGCCAGCTCGAGGGGGAGGCCCAACTACGAGCAGTACTTC. This codes for CASSRGRPNYEQYF. The rearrangement links TRBV6-6 to TRBJ2-7; the D gene could be TRBD1 or TRBD2 (6 bases each). Germline CDR1 MNHNY, CDR2 SVGAGI (reference sequence). The CDR3 covers 14 residues. V gave up 8 bases and J gave up 3 bases, with 17 bases separating them.

The chain is built from TRBV6-1 and TRBJ2-5; TRBD2 is a possible D gene (5 bases). This CDR3 is 13 amino acids long. Trimming took 7 bases from V and 5 from J, leaving 14 bases between them. Germline V lookup: CDR1 MNHNS, CDR2 SASEGT. CDR3 protein: CASTDFRRETQYF. CDR3 nucleotide sequence: TGTGCCAGCACCGACTTCCGGAGGGAGACCCAGTACTTC.

V gene TRBV5-1 combines with J gene TRBJ1-1; maybe TRBD1 (5 bases). There are 15 residues in the CDR3. Deletions cut 0 bases from V and 2 bases from J, with 11 bases between. Looked up from germline, CDR1 is SGHRS and CDR2 is YFSETQ. CDR3: CASSLEWGLNTEAFF. CDR3 nucleotide sequence: TGCGCCAGCAGCTTGGAATGGGGCCTCAACACTGAAGCTTTCTTT.

In its sample, this clone was seen a few times. This sequence joins TRBV10-2 and TRBJ2-7, with 9 bases that match TRBD2. Germline V gives CDR1 WSHSY, CDR2 SAAADI. The V gene end was trimmed by 5 bases and the J gene end by 0 bases; junction bases not matched to a gene: 5. The CDR3 consists of 15 residues. The CDR3 protein is CASSSWTSDSYEQYF. Written as DNA, the CDR3 is TGCGCCAGCAGTTCCTGGACTAGCGACTCCTACGAGCAGTACTTC.

The chain joins TRBV6-1 to TRBJ2-7; 8 bases are shared with TRBD1. Trimming took 7 bases from V and 1 from J; bases not matched to a gene: 6. Germline V gene lookup returns CDR1 MNHNS and CDR2 SASEGT. There are 14 residues in the CDR3. This CDR3 reads CASTLTGDSYEQYF. The CDR3 bases are TGTGCCAGCACTCTGACAGGGGATTCCTACGAGCAGTACTTC.